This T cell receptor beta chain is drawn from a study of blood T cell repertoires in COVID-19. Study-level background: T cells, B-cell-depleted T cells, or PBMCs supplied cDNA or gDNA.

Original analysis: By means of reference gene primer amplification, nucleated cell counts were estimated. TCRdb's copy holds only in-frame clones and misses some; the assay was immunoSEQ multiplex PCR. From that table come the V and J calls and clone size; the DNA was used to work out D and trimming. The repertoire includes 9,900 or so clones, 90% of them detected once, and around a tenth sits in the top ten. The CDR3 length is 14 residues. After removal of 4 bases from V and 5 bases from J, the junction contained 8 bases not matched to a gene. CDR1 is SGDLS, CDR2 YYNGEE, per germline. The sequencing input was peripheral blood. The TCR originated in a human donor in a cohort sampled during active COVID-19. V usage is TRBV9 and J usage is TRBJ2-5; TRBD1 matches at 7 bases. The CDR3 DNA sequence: TGTGCCAGCAGCCAATGGGACAGATCCGAGACCCAGTACTTC. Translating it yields CASSQWDRSETQYF.